This T cell receptor beta chain appears in the sequencing data of a study of OX40 agonist ivuxolimab in advanced cancers. Produced via immunoSEQ multiplex PCR; TCRdb's table is partial and in-frame only. The sample carries some 57,000 clones, around 93% recorded once. The germline V gene has CDR1 GTSNPN and CDR2 SVGIG (reference sequence). The CDR3 loop spans 14 amino acids. Trimming took off 2 bases at V and 3 bases at J, with 10 bases between the two ends. The chain couples TRBV30 to TRBJ1-4, with a weak D call TRBD1 (5 bases). The sequence was obtained from an adult with an advanced solid tumor such as melanoma, head and neck, liver or kidney cancer. Sequenced material: CD4+ or CD8+ T cells sorted from blood, taken in a trial of the OX40 agonist ivuxolimab. The CDR3 coding sequence is TGTGCCTGGAGTCCGGGACCGTCTAATGAAAAACTGTTTTTT. The encoded protein is CAWSPGPSNEKLFF.